The next 31 T cell receptor beta chains were all read from a single sample in a study of cytomegalovirus exposure and HLA in healthy donors. Measured with immunoSEQ multiplex PCR; TCRdb has only the in-frame clones, and not every one. The repertoire consists of some 140,000 clones, with roughly 89% occurring once and the leading ten covering 8% to 9.5%. Sequences were obtained from PBMCs. Receptors were obtained from a woman in her late teens or twenties in good health and CMV-seropositive.

The rearrangement links TRBV4-2 to TRBJ2-1, with 9 positions matching TRBD2. V shed 0 bases, J shed 2 bases, and the junction held 8 bases outside the gene matches. In germline, CDR1 is LGHNA, CDR2 YNFKEQ. This CDR3 region has 18 residues. CDR3 coding DNA: TGTGCCAGCAGCCAAGATCGCGGCGCGGGGGGGACCTACAATGAGCAGTTCTTC. Translated, it gives CASSQDRGAGGTYNEQFF.

The V call is TRBV5-4, the J call TRBJ1-2; a weak D match, TRBD1 (5 bases). The CDR3 is made up of 15 amino acids. Between the trimmed V and J ends, which lost 0 bases and 8 bases, there was a span of 17 bases. Germline V lookup: CDR1 SGHNT, CDR2 YYREEE (reference sequence). CDR3 nucleotide sequence: TGTGCCAGCAGCTTGGGGTCCGCCAGGGCTCTCGGCTACACCTTC. Amino acids: CASSLGSARALGYTF.

In DNA, the CDR3 is TGTGCCAGCAGCTTGCAGGGGTTGGACAATCAGCCCCAGCATTTT. This encodes CASSLQGLDNQPQHF. This chain uses TRBV7-9 with TRBJ1-5; maybe TRBD1 (6 bases). V lost 3 bases and J 3 bases, leaving 12 bases between the germline ends. The CDR3 has 15 amino acids. Germline V gene sequence: CDR1 SEHNR, CDR2 FQNEAQ (reference sequence).

The chain combines TRBV27 with TRBJ1-1; 7 nucleotides align to TRBD1. Germline V lookup: CDR1 MNHEY, CDR2 SMNVEV (reference sequence). The CDR3 consists of 13 residues. With 2 bases clipped from V and 8 bases from J, the junction kept 5 bases outside the gene matches. Written as DNA, the CDR3 is TGTGCCAGCAGTTTACTACAGGGGTGGGAAGCTTTCTTT. This gives the protein CASSLLQGWEAFF.

The chain couples TRBV28 to TRBJ2-3, with D uncertain. The V and J ends lost 3 bases and 6 bases respectively, with 7 bases between them. This CDR3 spans 12 amino acids. Germline V lookup: CDR1 MDHEN, CDR2 SYDVKM. The CDR3, as DNA: TGTGCCAGCAGTTTTATAGTGGATACGCAGTATTTT. Protein sequence: CASSFIVDTQYF.

The V gene is TRBV27, the J gene TRBJ2-1; weak D call: TRBD2 (6 bases). From germline, CDR1 is MNHEY and CDR2 SMNVEV (reference sequence). The CDR3 consists of 15 residues. V dropped 7 bases and J dropped 5 bases, with 18 bases sitting between them. CDR3 protein: CASTPRGLYNNEQFF. The CDR3 coding sequence is TGTGCCAGCACCCCTCGGGGACTTTATAACAATGAGCAGTTCTTC.

The chain employs TRBV18 and TRBJ1-4, with no clear D. Germline V gene sequence: CDR1 KGHSH, CDR2 LQKENI. V was pared by 4 bases and J by 7 bases, with 13 bases between. This CDR3 has 14 residues. For the CDR3, the DNA is TGTGCCAGCTCACTAGAGCCAGGAATTGAAAAACTGTTTTTT. This codes for CASSLEPGIEKLFF.

The J gene is TRBJ1-1, the V gene TRBV6-5; 7 bases line up with TRBD1. Germline values: CDR1 MNHEY, CDR2 SVGAGI. This CDR3 has 14 amino acids. V was pared by 2 bases and J by 4 bases, with 4 bases of the junction left unmatched. In DNA form, the CDR3 reads TGTGCCAGCAGTTACCTGACAGGGCGCACTGAAGCTTTCTTT. It codes for CASSYLTGRTEAFF.

This clone is a singleton in its sample. Other DNA sequences in this sample translate to the same CDR3. The chain employs TRBV28 and TRBJ1-2; a weak D match, TRBD1 (5 bases). This CDR3 spans 13 amino acids. CDR1 is MDHEN and CDR2 is SYDVKM in the germline V gene. Trimming cost V 5 bases and J 4 bases, with 11 bases left between them. The CDR3 coding sequence is TGTGCCAGCAGTCCCCAGGGAAGCTATGGCTACACCTTC. It specifies CASSPQGSYGYTF.

This clone was seen a single time. The V and J genes are TRBV9 and TRBJ2-1, with 7 bases fitting TRBD1. CDR1 is SGDLS and CDR2 is YYNGEE in the germline V gene. V was clipped by 5 bases and J by 2 bases; unmatched bases: 1. The CDR3 spans 13 residues. DNA of the CDR3: TGTGCCAGCAGTCAGGGGGCCTACAATGAGCAGTTCTTC. This gives the protein CASSQGAYNEQFF.

The chain has TRBV11-3 and TRBJ2-1; 7 nucleotides match TRBD1. The CDR3 is 15 amino acids. The germline V gene has CDR1 SGHNT and CDR2 YENEEA. V shed 1 base, J shed 3 bases, and the junction held 3 bases outside the gene matches. The CDR3 sequence is CASSLGTGHYNEQFF. The CDR3 DNA reads TGTGCCAGCAGCTTAGGGACAGGACACTACAATGAGCAGTTCTTC.

This rearrangement joins TRBV19 to TRBJ1-5; 9 positions match TRBD1. The CDR3 sequence is 17 residues long. With V trimmed by 3 bases and J by 0 bases, 6 bases remained unmatched. Germline V lookup: CDR1 LNHDA, CDR2 SQIVND (reference sequence). The DNA of the CDR3 is TGTGCCAGTAGTATGACAGGGGGGAGAATTAGCAATCAGCCCCAGCATTTT. Amino acids: CASSMTGGRISNQPQHF.

The chain carries TRBV11-2 and TRBJ1-6; D is ambiguous. The CDR3 is 15 residues long. Trimming removed 6 bases at V and 0 bases at J, with 9 bases between. Germline CDR1 reads SGHAT; CDR2 reads FQNNGV. This chain's CDR3 is CASSPQHSYNSPLHF. The CDR3 coding sequence is TGTGCCAGCAGTCCTCAACACTCCTATAATTCACCCCTCCACTTT. Based on the CDR3 plus reference TRBV11-2 and TRBJ1-6, the full variable domain is EAGVAQSPRYKIIEKRQSVAFWCNPISGHATLYWYQQILGQGPKLLIQFQNNGVVDDSQLPKDRFSAERLKGVDSTLKIQPAKLEDSAVYLCASSPQHSYNSPLHFGNGTRLTVT.

The genes are TRBV2 and TRBJ1-1, with 7 bases matching TRBD1. The CDR3 consists of 16 residues. CDR1 SNHLY and CDR2 FYNNEI come from the germline V gene. With 6 bases clipped from V and 0 bases from J, the junction kept 10 bases outside the gene matches. DNA for the CDR3: TGTGCCAGCAGCCTACAGGGGACAAGCTTGAACACTGAAGCTTTCTTT. As protein: CASSLQGTSLNTEAFF. The full variable domain, in which reference TRBV2 and TRBJ1-1 provide the parts outside the CDR3, is EPEVTQTPSHQVTQMGQEVILRCVPISNHLYFYWYRQILGQKVEFLVSFYNNEISEKSEIFDDQFSVERPDGSNFTLKIRSTKLEDSAMYFCASSLQGTSLNTEAFFGQGTRLTVV.

The chain combines TRBV7-8 with TRBJ2-5; 8 bases map to TRBD2. CDR3 length: 14 amino acids. Germline CDR1 reads SGHVS; CDR2 reads FQNEAQ. J was trimmed by 5 bases and V by 4 bases; bases with no gene match: 6. CDR3 sequence: CASSSGGAGETQYF. DNA for the CDR3: TGTGCCAGCAGCTCCGGGGGGGCAGGCGAGACCCAGTACTTC.

The V call is TRBV28, the J call TRBJ2-3; 8 nucleotides align to TRBD2. J lost 5 bases, V lost 4 bases, and 5 bases had no gene match. CDR1 is MDHEN, CDR2 SYDVKM, per germline. The CDR3 has 14 residues. The CDR3 DNA is TGTGCCAGCAGTTCGGGGGGGAGTCAAGATACGCAGTATTTT. Protein product: CASSSGGSQDTQYF. The variable domain in full, with the rest retrieved from reference TRBV28 and TRBJ2-3, is DVKVTQSSRYLVKRTGEKVFLECVQDMDHENMFWYRQDPGLGLRLIYFSYDVKMKEKGDIPEGYSVSREKKERFSLILESASTNQTSMYLCASSSGGSQDTQYFGPGTRLTVL.

The chain links TRBV4-2 to TRBJ2-3; 9 bases are shared with TRBD2. Germline V gives CDR1 LGHNA, CDR2 YNFKEQ. V lost 0 bases to trimming and J lost 9 bases; unmatched junction nucleotides: 7. The CDR3 runs 15 residues. CDR3 coding DNA: TGTGCCAGCAGCCAAGATTGGGCGGGAGGGAACACGCAGTATTTT. Translating gives CASSQDWAGGNTQYF.

The CDR3, as DNA: TGTGCCAGCAGTCAAGACAGGGATACTGAAGCTTTCTTT. Encoded protein: CASSQDRDTEAFF. V is TRBV6-5 and J is TRBJ1-1; 7 nucleotides line up with TRBD1. V lost 5 bases, J lost 5 bases, and 5 bases stayed unmatched. The CDR3 contains 13 residues. Looked up from germline, CDR1 is MNHEY and CDR2 is SVGAGI.

The chain is built from TRBV19 and TRBJ2-7; 11 bases fit TRBD1. CDR3 length: 15 amino acids. The V gene end was trimmed by 3 bases and the J gene end by 4 bases; junction bases not matched to a gene: 5. The V gene's germline CDR1 is LNHDA and CDR2 SQIVND (reference sequence). The CDR3 protein is CASSIGQGAGYEQYF. Written as DNA, the CDR3 is TGTGCCAGTAGTATTGGACAGGGGGCGGGATACGAGCAGTACTTC.

The gene calls are TRBV5-4 and TRBJ2-1, with a weak D call TRBD1 (7 bases). Germline V gives CDR1 SGHNT, CDR2 YYREEE (reference sequence). The CDR3 has 15 amino acids. Trimming took 0 bases from V and 2 from J, leaving 9 bases between them. The chain's CDR3 is CASSLARGAYNEQFF. The CDR3, as DNA: TGTGCCAGCAGCTTGGCCAGGGGGGCCTACAATGAGCAGTTCTTC. The full variable domain, its missing parts supplied by reference TRBV5-4 and TRBJ2-1, is ETGVTQSPTHLIKTRGQQVTLRCSSQSGHNTVSWYQQALGQGPQFIFQYYREEENGRGNFPPRFSGLQFPNYSSELNVNALELDDSALYLCASSLARGAYNEQFFGPGTRLTVL.

The chain carries TRBV28 and TRBJ2-7, with 10 bases lining up with TRBD1. Germline assignment: CDR1 MDHEN and CDR2 SYDVKM. V lost 3 bases and J lost 4; bases outside the gene matches: 3. This CDR3 spans 14 amino acids. CDR3 in amino acids: CASSLGQGWYEQYF. Here the CDR3 DNA reads TGTGCCAGCAGTTTGGGACAGGGGTGGTACGAGCAGTACTTC.

The chain employs TRBV29-1 and TRBJ1-1, with D maybe TRBD1 (5 bases). Germline CDR1 reads SQVTM; CDR2 reads ANQGSEA. This CDR3 region has 13 residues. V lost 4 bases and J 1 base, leaving 10 bases between the germline ends. The CDR3 region has the DNA TGCAGCGTTGCGGGACTCGCGAACACTGAAGCTTTCTTT. It codes for CSVAGLANTEAFF.

The rearrangement joins TRBV7-9 to TRBJ1-1; 7 bases are a match to TRBD1. Germline loops: CDR1 SEHNR, CDR2 FQNEAQ (reference sequence). The CDR3 contains 16 residues. The V segment lost 3 bases and the J segment 6 bases; nucleotides outside the gene matches: 13. CDR3 sequence reads: CASSFSIGGEFAEAFF. In DNA, the CDR3 is TGTGCCAGCAGCTTTTCGATAGGGGGCGAATTTGCTGAAGCTTTCTTT.

The table lists this clone with a count of one. V gene TRBV4-3 combines with J gene TRBJ2-2; possibly TRBD2 for D (5 bases). V dropped 2 bases and J dropped 6 bases, with 13 bases sitting between them. This CDR3 spans 15 amino acids. The germline CDR1 and CDR2 sequences are LGHNA and YSLEER. This CDR3 reads CASSQQAVVPGELFF. CDR3 sequence (DNA): TGCGCCAGCAGCCAACAAGCGGTAGTCCCCGGGGAGCTGTTTTTT.

This chain connects TRBV30 to TRBJ2-3; 7 bases map to TRBD2. The V segment lost 0 bases and the J segment 0 bases; nucleotides outside the gene matches: 6. The CDR3 runs to 16 residues. CDR1 and CDR2 from the germline V gene are GTSNPN and SVGIG (reference sequence). The DNA for the CDR3 is TGTGCCTGGAGTGTACTAGCGAAGTCTAGCACAGATACGCAGTATTTT. Translation: CAWSVLAKSSTDTQYF. The full variable domain, rest sourced from reference TRBV30 and TRBJ2-3, is SQTIHQWPATLVQPVGSPLSLECTVEGTSNPNLYWYRQAAGRGLQLLFYSVGIGQISSEVPQNLSASRPQDRQFILSSKKLLLSDSGFYLCAWSVLAKSSTDTQYFGPGTRLTVL.

V usage is TRBV12-2 and J usage is TRBJ2-3; TRBD2 is the table's D call and was not checked against the DNA. TRBV12-2 is annotated as a pseudogene. The CDR3 contains 20 residues. For the CDR3, the DNA is TGTGCAAGTCGCTTAGCCCAACCTCTAGCGGGGGGGCCCTACACAGATACGCAGTATTTT. Its protein is CASRLAQPLAGGPYTDTQYF.

The chain couples TRBV2 to TRBJ2-1, with a possible D match to TRBD2 (6 bases). The germline gives CDR1 SNHLY, CDR2 FYNNEI. The CDR3 is 12 residues long. The V gene lost 7 bases and the J gene lost 7 bases, with 11 bases spanning the gap. The CDR3, as DNA: TGTGCCAGCATAGGCGGGGTAAATGAGCAGTTCTTC. This gives the protein CASIGGVNEQFF.

V and J are TRBV7-9 and TRBJ1-6; TRBD1 matches at 10 bases. CDR3 size: 15 residues. The germline V gene has CDR1 SEHNR and CDR2 FQNEAQ (reference sequence). V shed 4 bases and J 9 bases; nucleotides not matched to a gene: 6. The DNA for the CDR3 is TGTGCCAGCAGCTCGTCCGGGACAGGGGCTTCACCCCTCCACTTT. Translated, it gives CASSSSGTGASPLHF. The full variable domain, its missing parts supplied by reference TRBV7-9 and TRBJ1-6, is DTGVSQNPRHKITKRGQNVTFRCDPISEHNRLYWYRQTLGQGPEFLTYFQNEAQLEKSRLLSDRFSAERPKGSFSTLEIQRTEQGDSAMYLCASSSSGTGASPLHFGNGTRLTVT.

This clone occurred once. A read error may account for a junction end that differs from germline. V gene TRBV7-8 combines with J gene TRBJ2-2; TRBD1 matches at 7 bases. Germline CDR1 reads SGHVS; CDR2 reads FQNEAQ. The CDR3 contains 19 residues. CDR3 region: CASCLSRWNRQGHTGELFF. The DNA for the CDR3 is TGTGCCAGCTGCTTATCAAGGTGGAATAGACAGGGACACACCGGGGAGCTGTTTTTT.

The rearrangement links TRBV7-2 to TRBJ2-7; 7 bases agree with TRBD2. This CDR3 contains 14 residues. V shed 5 bases and J 0 bases; nucleotides not matched to a gene: 4. Germline V gives CDR1 SGHTA, CDR2 FQGNSA. The CDR3 reads CASSSAGVSYEQYF. DNA of the CDR3: TGTGCCAGCAGCAGCGCGGGGGTCTCCTACGAGCAGTACTTC.

CDR3: CASSLGAGGNTDTQYF. The CDR3 DNA sequence: TGTGCCAGCAGTTTAGGGGCAGGGGGTAACACAGATACGCAGTATTTT. The genes are TRBV27 and TRBJ2-3, with 7 positions matching TRBD1. The CDR3 runs 16 residues. V shed 2 bases and J 2 bases; nucleotides not matched to a gene: 7. Germline values: CDR1 MNHEY, CDR2 SMNVEV (reference sequence).